This T cell receptor beta chain was captured by sequencing in a study of T cells in Graves' hyperthyroidism and ophthalmopathy. Between the trimmed V and J ends, which lost 8 bases and 2 bases, there was a span of 15 bases. The CDR3 spans 13 residues. Germline CDR1 is DFQATT and CDR2 is SNEGSKA (reference sequence). This clonotype was counted many times. Amplified regions were TCR beta CDR3 sequences from RNA transcripts. The HTBI primer set drove a first-round RT-PCR of the TCR CDR3. TCRdb redid the calling of the multiplex PCR reads with MiXCR, one entry per CDR3 protein. This sample has a few hundred thousand distinct CDR3 sequences, with approximately 14% found just once.

The sequencing sample was made of blood. This sequence was found in a young woman with Graves' hyperthyroidism. V gene TRBV20-1 combines with J gene TRBJ1-1; no clear D gene. The CDR3 DNA reads as TGCAGTACACCCTACAGAGAAAACACTGAAGCTTTCTTT. Translated: CSTPYRENTEAFF.